Listed below are T cell receptor beta chains from one sample, sequenced in a study of cytomegalovirus exposure and HLA in healthy donors. Sequencing was performed with immunoSEQ multiplex PCR; in TCRdb, only in-frame clones are kept and a portion is missing. Here the sample spans about 140,000 clones, 76% being singletons. The specimen sequenced was PBMCs. All receptors derive from a man aged 40-50 years in good health and CMV-seronegative. Each CDR3 is given with its conserved first and last residue. Fields, in order: J gene, V gene, CDR3 protein.

j_call: TRBJ2-2
v_call: TRBV5-1
cdr3_aa: CASSLSGQNTGELFF

j_call: TRBJ2-7
v_call: TRBV28
cdr3_aa: CASSWQGYNEQYF

j_call: TRBJ2-2
v_call: TRBV4-2
cdr3_aa: CASSPLEGEAGELFF

j_call: TRBJ1-1
v_call: TRBV25-1
cdr3_aa: CASSGAGSFEAFF

j_call: TRBJ1-2
v_call: TRBV27
cdr3_aa: CASSFDRGNGYTF

j_call: TRBJ1-5
v_call: TRBV19
cdr3_aa: CASSWDRGQFSNQPQHF

j_call: TRBJ2-3
v_call: TRBV2
cdr3_aa: CASSKPGTSGRLATDTQYF

j_call: TRBJ2-7
v_call: TRBV15
cdr3_aa: CATSRVSGGSYEQYF

j_call: TRBJ1-2
v_call: TRBV23-1
cdr3_aa: CASSQSARGCGYTF

j_call: TRBJ2-3
v_call: TRBV18
cdr3_aa: CASSPPAGGPKDTQYF

j_call: TRBJ1-1
v_call: TRBV5-4
cdr3_aa: CASSRTLNTEAFF

j_call: TRBJ2-1
v_call: TRBV19
cdr3_aa: CASSLGGPYNEQFF

j_call: TRBJ2-7
v_call: TRBV7-9
cdr3_aa: CASSLQGYEQYF

j_call: TRBJ2-7
v_call: TRBV28
cdr3_aa: CASSFLGQGAGFSYEQYF

j_call: -
v_call: TRBV6-1
cdr3_aa: CASSATSLAAYEQYF

j_call: TRBJ1-5
v_call: TRBV2
cdr3_aa: CASAEGAGSSNQPQHF

j_call: TRBJ2-7
v_call: TRBV5-1
cdr3_aa: CASSWDLAGGGYEQYF

j_call: TRBJ2-5
v_call: TRBV10-3
cdr3_aa: CAISPSHRGATKETQYF

j_call: TRBJ2-5
v_call: TRBV10-3
cdr3_aa: CASSSGGQETQYF

j_call: TRBJ2-5
v_call: TRBV25-1
cdr3_aa: CASSRPGQGYTETQYF

j_call: TRBJ2-3
v_call: TRBV6-4
cdr3_aa: CASSVSASGDSTDTQYF

j_call: TRBJ2-5
v_call: TRBV2
cdr3_aa: CASSEASPWTLQETQYF

j_call: TRBJ2-5
v_call: TRBV21-1
cdr3_aa: CASSRHRGLETQYF

j_call: TRBJ1-6
v_call: TRBV14
cdr3_aa: CASSQTGFSPLHF

j_call: TRBJ2-3
v_call: TRBV28
cdr3_aa: CASSLSDRGRTDTQYF

j_call: TRBJ2-5
v_call: TRBV7-6
cdr3_aa: CASSLVDGKQETQYF

j_call: TRBJ2-7
v_call: TRBV2
cdr3_aa: CARRQGVGEQYF

j_call: TRBJ2-5
v_call: TRBV7-2
cdr3_aa: CASSLVNSQETQYF

j_call: TRBJ2-5
v_call: TRBV30
cdr3_aa: CAWSTGTGWETQYF

j_call: TRBJ1-4
v_call: TRBV30
cdr3_aa: CASMGQGGEKLFF

j_call: TRBJ2-5
v_call: TRBV5-1
cdr3_aa: CASSLPTGVQETQYF

j_call: TRBJ2-5
v_call: TRBV7-3
cdr3_aa: CASSSAPGAGETQYF

j_call: TRBJ1-3
v_call: TRBV7-9
cdr3_aa: CASSLQGASGNTIYF

j_call: TRBJ1-2
v_call: TRBV4-1
cdr3_aa: CASSQEGTGGDGYTF

j_call: TRBJ2-1
v_call: TRBV9
cdr3_aa: CASSAWDRASYNEQFF

j_call: TRBJ2-7
v_call: TRBV4-1
cdr3_aa: CASSQDTVRPVPYEQYF

j_call: TRBJ2-7
v_call: TRBV11-3
cdr3_aa: CASRPLGGGVSYEQYF

j_call: -
v_call: TRBV19
cdr3_aa: CATSRGSRSYEQYF

j_call: TRBJ1-5
v_call: TRBV10-3
cdr3_aa: CASRGQGGDQPQHF

j_call: TRBJ2-5
v_call: TRBV6-5
cdr3_aa: CASSYYGTPGETQYF

j_call: TRBJ2-1
v_call: TRBV10-3
cdr3_aa: CAISKGQGWDEQFF

j_call: TRBJ2-1
v_call: TRBV15
cdr3_aa: CATSRTAGQGYNEQFF

j_call: TRBJ2-1
v_call: TRBV7-6
cdr3_aa: CASSLWAPRGLDANEQFF

j_call: TRBJ2-7
v_call: TRBV7-7
cdr3_aa: CASSMDSVPFYEQYF

j_call: TRBJ2-2
v_call: TRBV5-6
cdr3_aa: CASSLGGTSRTGELFF

j_call: TRBJ1-3
v_call: TRBV9
cdr3_aa: CASSVAQSSNTIYF

j_call: TRBJ2-5
v_call: TRBV6-5
cdr3_aa: CASSYRGTGAETQYF

j_call: TRBJ2-1
v_call: TRBV6-5
cdr3_aa: CASSYSSGGPYNEQFF

j_call: TRBJ2-7
v_call: TRBV7-3
cdr3_aa: CASSLGAGVREQYF

j_call: TRBJ2-1
v_call: TRBV7-9
cdr3_aa: CSSSADRGEYNEQFF

j_call: TRBJ2-3
v_call: TRBV7-2
cdr3_aa: CASSLGYRSTDTQYF

j_call: TRBJ2-1
v_call: TRBV28
cdr3_aa: CASSLGLADNEQFF

j_call: TRBJ2-4
v_call: TRBV4-1
cdr3_aa: CASTSKGGIRCTAKNIQYF

j_call: TRBJ2-2
v_call: TRBV5-1
cdr3_aa: CASSFTGSSTGELFF

j_call: TRBJ2-7
v_call: TRBV6-1
cdr3_aa: CASSEVPGQGSRYF

j_call: TRBJ2-2
v_call: TRBV5-1
cdr3_aa: CASSLTSGVVTGELFF

j_call: TRBJ2-1
v_call: TRBV5-1
cdr3_aa: CASSRGQGGVNEQFF